This is a list of T cell receptor beta chains from one sample in a study of control samples from healthy donors and cancer patients. The data were produced by immunoSEQ multiplex PCR, yet TCRdb's version contains in-frame clones alone and is incomplete. The sample holds some 150,000 clones; around 92% are singletons and the top ten take approximately 3.2%. Sequencing used blood. These receptors were obtained from a man aged 30 to 39 in good health. Both conserved end residues are part of each CDR3. A D gene is named only where the DNA matches it firmly. Part of the rows lack a size; the others show once, few, many or a class for expanded clones.

v_gene: TRBV5-1; d_gene: -; abundance: few; len: 13; j_gene: TRBJ1-1; CDR3aa: CASSFLGSTEAFF; CDR3nt: TGCGCCAGCAGCTTCCTGGGGAGCACTGAAGCTTTCTTT
v_gene: TRBV23-1; d_gene: TRBD1; abundance: -; len: 14; j_gene: TRBJ1-5; CDR3aa: CASCRDRVNQPQHF; CDR3nt: TGCGCCAGCTGCCGGGACAGGGTAAATCAGCCCCAGCATTTT
v_gene: TRBV10-2; d_gene: -; abundance: -; len: 17; j_gene: TRBJ2-7; CDR3aa: CASSESTPPGTSYEQYF; CDR3nt: TGCGCCAGCAGTGAGTCGACTCCTCCAGGGACCTCCTACGAGCAGTACTTC
v_gene: TRBV7-9; d_gene: -; abundance: -; len: 14; j_gene: TRBJ2-3; CDR3aa: CASSRTQEADTQYF; CDR3nt: TGTGCCAGCAGCAGGACTCAAGAGGCAGATACGCAGTATTTT
v_gene: TRBV9; d_gene: TRBD1; abundance: -; len: 16; j_gene: TRBJ2-1; CDR3aa: CASSVRQGSSYNEQFF; CDR3nt: TGTGCCAGCAGCGTGAGACAGGGGAGCTCCTACAATGAGCAGTTCTTC
v_gene: TRBV5-1; d_gene: TRBD1; abundance: once; len: 14; j_gene: TRBJ1-2; CDR3aa: CASSSGGTGYGYTF; CDR3nt: TGCGCCAGCAGCTCTGGGGGGACAGGGTATGGCTACACCTTC
v_gene: TRBV12-3/TRBV12-4; d_gene: -; abundance: -; len: 11; j_gene: TRBJ2-7; CDR3aa: CASRGGHEQYF; CDR3nt: TGTGCCAGCAGAGGCGGCCACGAGCAGTACTTC
v_gene: TRBV12-3/TRBV12-4; d_gene: -; abundance: -; len: 12; j_gene: TRBJ2-3; CDR3aa: CASSSLTDTQYF; CDR3nt: TGTGCCAGCAGTTCCCTCACAGATACGCAGTATTTT
v_gene: TRBV28; d_gene: -; abundance: -; len: 12; j_gene: TRBJ1-2; CDR3aa: CASRRTVYGYTF; CDR3nt: TGTGCCAGCAGGCGAACAGTGTATGGCTACACCTTC
v_gene: TRBV27; d_gene: -; abundance: -; len: 13; j_gene: TRBJ1-2; CDR3aa: CASSFQGPYGYTF; CDR3nt: TGTGCCAGCAGTTTTCAGGGCCCCTATGGCTACACCTTC
v_gene: TRBV7-2; d_gene: -; abundance: -; len: 16; j_gene: TRBJ1-2; CDR3aa: CASSFPGGTNYYGYTF; CDR3nt: TGTGCCAGCAGCTTCCCCGGCGGCACAAATTACTATGGCTACACCTTC
v_gene: TRBV6-6; d_gene: TRBD1; abundance: -; len: 15; j_gene: TRBJ1-1; CDR3aa: CASSYPQGRGTEAFF; CDR3nt: TGTGCCAGCAGTTACCCACAGGGGAGGGGAACTGAAGCTTTCTTT
v_gene: TRBV21-1; d_gene: -; abundance: -; len: 14; j_gene: TRBJ1-1; CDR3aa: CARAKGRVATEAFF; CDR3nt: TGTGCCAGAGCTAAGGGGCGAGTTGCCACTGAAGCTTTCTTT
v_gene: TRBV27; d_gene: -; abundance: -; len: 14; j_gene: TRBJ2-4; CDR3aa: CASSLSRAKNIQYF; CDR3nt: TGTGCCAGCAGTTTGTCACGAGCCAAAAACATTCAGTACTTC
v_gene: TRBV12-1; d_gene: -; abundance: -; len: 16; j_gene: TRBJ1-5; CDR3aa: CASSSRPGTEYQPQHF; CDR3nt: TGTGCCAGCAGCTCACGCCCCGGGACAGAATATCAGCCCCAGCATTTT
v_gene: TRBV5-1; d_gene: -; abundance: -; len: 14; j_gene: TRBJ1-4; CDR3aa: CASAWGTANEKLFF; CDR3nt: TGCGCCAGCGCCTGGGGGACTGCTAATGAAAAACTGTTTTTT
v_gene: TRBV4-1; d_gene: TRBD2; abundance: -; len: 19; j_gene: TRBJ2-1; CDR3aa: CASSQGSSGFMSSYNEQFF; CDR3nt: TGCGCCAGCAGCCAAGGATCTAGCGGGTTTATGAGCTCCTACAATGAGCAGTTCTTC
v_gene: TRBV29-1; d_gene: -; abundance: -; len: 16; j_gene: TRBJ1-2; CDR3aa: CSVEVAGGGFNYGYTF; CDR3nt: TGCAGCGTTGAAGTAGCGGGCGGGGGGTTTAACTATGGCTACACCTTC
v_gene: TRBV5-6; d_gene: -; abundance: -; len: 15; j_gene: TRBJ1-5; CDR3aa: CASSTDRASNQPQHF; CDR3nt: TGTGCCAGCAGCACGGACAGAGCTAGCAATCAGCCCCAGCATTTT
v_gene: TRBV7-2; d_gene: TRBD2; abundance: -; len: 15; j_gene: TRBJ2-4; CDR3aa: CASSLLAGGLHIQYF; CDR3nt: TGTGCCAGCAGCCTCTTAGCGGGGGGGCTTCACATTCAGTACTTC
v_gene: TRBV19; d_gene: -; abundance: -; len: 16; j_gene: TRBJ1-5; CDR3aa: CASSIAGGYGFQPQHF; CDR3nt: TGTGCCAGTAGTATAGCTGGGGGTTACGGGTTTCAGCCCCAGCATTTT
v_gene: TRBV28; d_gene: -; abundance: -; len: 14; j_gene: TRBJ2-7; CDR3aa: CASSLTGSSYEQYF; CDR3nt: TGTGCCAGCAGTTTAACGGGGAGCTCCTACGAGCAGTACTTC
v_gene: TRBV11-2; d_gene: TRBD1; abundance: -; len: 15; j_gene: TRBJ2-5; CDR3aa: CASSRRQGAQETQYF; CDR3nt: TGTGCCAGCAGCCGTCGACAGGGCGCCCAAGAGACCCAGTACTTC
v_gene: TRBV5-4; d_gene: TRBD1; abundance: -; len: 13; j_gene: TRBJ2-7; CDR3aa: CASTGGDRGEQYF; CDR3nt: TGTGCCAGTACAGGGGGCGATCGAGGCGAGCAGTACTTC
v_gene: TRBV3-1/TRBV3-2; d_gene: TRBD1; abundance: -; len: 17; j_gene: TRBJ1-2; CDR3aa: CASSPGTGKGFRYGYTF; CDR3nt: TGTGCCAGCAGCCCCGGGACAGGGAAGGGATTCCGATATGGCTACACCTTC
v_gene: TRBV19; d_gene: -; abundance: -; len: 14; j_gene: TRBJ2-2; CDR3aa: CASSISVGTGELFF; CDR3nt: TGTGCCAGTAGTATATCCGTAGGGACCGGGGAGCTGTTTTTT
v_gene: TRBV5-1; d_gene: TRBD2; abundance: -; len: 15; j_gene: TRBJ2-3; CDR3aa: CASSSGLADTDTQYF; CDR3nt: TGCGCCAGCAGCTCCGGACTAGCGGACACAGATACGCAGTATTTT
v_gene: TRBV5-1; d_gene: TRBD1; abundance: once; len: 15; j_gene: TRBJ1-5; CDR3aa: CASSWGTGWNQPQHF; CDR3nt: TGCGCCAGCAGCTGGGGGACAGGGTGGAATCAGCCCCAGCATTTT
v_gene: TRBV2; d_gene: TRBD1; abundance: once; len: 15; j_gene: TRBJ2-1; CDR3aa: CASSGDRADYNEQFF; CDR3nt: TGTGCCAGCAGTGGAGACAGGGCCGACTACAATGAGCAGTTCTTC
v_gene: TRBV24-1; d_gene: -; abundance: few; len: 15; j_gene: TRBJ2-3; CDR3aa: CATSDRHDSTDTQYF; CDR3nt: TGTGCCACCAGTGACCGCCACGATAGCACAGATACGCAGTATTTT
v_gene: TRBV30; d_gene: TRBD2; abundance: -; len: 13; j_gene: TRBJ2-1; CDR3aa: CAWERGGNNEQFF; CDR3nt: TGTGCCTGGGAGCGGGGGGGAAACAATGAGCAGTTCTTC
v_gene: TRBV6-5; d_gene: -; abundance: -; len: 14; j_gene: TRBJ1-4; CDR3aa: CASSYQGGGEKLFF; CDR3nt: TGTGCCAGCAGTTACCAGGGTGGGGGTGAAAAACTGTTTTTT
v_gene: TRBV5-1; d_gene: -; abundance: -; len: 13; j_gene: TRBJ1-1; CDR3aa: CASSADINTEAFF; CDR3nt: TGCGCCAGCAGCGCGGACATTAACACTGAAGCTTTCTTT
v_gene: TRBV12-3/TRBV12-4; d_gene: TRBD2; abundance: -; len: 13; j_gene: TRBJ2-3; CDR3aa: CASTASGADTQYF; CDR3nt: TGTGCCAGCACGGCTAGCGGGGCAGATACGCAGTATTTT
v_gene: TRBV28; d_gene: TRBD1; abundance: -; len: 12; j_gene: TRBJ1-2; CDR3aa: CASSSGQYGYTF; CDR3nt: TGTGCCAGCAGTTCGGGACAGTATGGCTACACCTTC
v_gene: TRBV5-4; d_gene: TRBD2; abundance: -; len: 15; j_gene: TRBJ2-1; CDR3aa: CASSLSGTRYNEQFF; CDR3nt: TGTGCCAGCAGCTTGTCCGGGACTAGGTACAATGAGCAGTTCTTC
v_gene: TRBV14; d_gene: TRBD2; abundance: once; len: 16; j_gene: TRBJ2-1; CDR3aa: CASSPTSVSWYNEQFF; CDR3nt: TGTGCCAGCAGCCCAACTAGCGTCTCGTGGTACAATGAGCAGTTCTTC
v_gene: TRBV25-1; d_gene: -; abundance: -; len: 17; j_gene: TRBJ2-1; CDR3aa: CASTEDAGGGLYNEQFF; CDR3nt: TGTGCCAGCACCGAAGACGCTGGGGGGGGGCTATACAATGAGCAGTTCTTC
v_gene: TRBV29-1; d_gene: TRBD1; abundance: -; len: 16; j_gene: TRBJ2-6; CDR3aa: CSGRGQGTRGANVLTF; CDR3nt: TGCAGCGGGAGGGGACAGGGGACAAGGGGGGCCAACGTCCTGACTTTC
v_gene: TRBV11-2; d_gene: TRBD1; abundance: -; len: 14; j_gene: TRBJ1-2; CDR3aa: CASSLGTGNYGYTF; CDR3nt: TGTGCCAGCAGCTTAGGGACAGGGAACTATGGCTACACCTTC
v_gene: TRBV5-4; d_gene: TRBD1; abundance: -; len: 15; j_gene: TRBJ1-3; CDR3aa: CASSSRDRAGNTIYF; CDR3nt: TGTGCCAGCAGCTCCCGGGACAGGGCTGGAAACACCATATATTTT
v_gene: TRBV27; d_gene: -; abundance: -; len: 15; j_gene: TRBJ1-2; CDR3aa: CASSLFAGLAYGYTF; CDR3nt: TGTGCCAGCAGTTTATTTGCAGGCTTGGCCTATGGCTACACCTTC
v_gene: TRBV25-1; d_gene: -; abundance: few; len: 12; j_gene: TRBJ2-3; CDR3aa: CASSWGTDTQYF; CDR3nt: TGTGCCAGCAGTTGGGGGACAGATACGCAGTATTTT
v_gene: TRBV20-1; d_gene: TRBD2; abundance: -; len: 14; j_gene: TRBJ2-3; CDR3aa: CSASRRGGTDTQYF; CDR3nt: TGCAGTGCTAGTAGGCGGGGGGGCACAGATACGCAGTATTTT
v_gene: TRBV27; d_gene: TRBD1; abundance: -; len: 16; j_gene: TRBJ1-5; CDR3aa: CASSKQGNIWNQPQHF; CDR3nt: TGTGCCAGCAGTAAACAGGGGAATATTTGGAATCAGCCCCAGCATTTT
v_gene: TRBV9; d_gene: TRBD1; abundance: -; len: 16; j_gene: TRBJ2-1; CDR3aa: CASSETGTGAYNEQFF; CDR3nt: TGTGCCAGCAGCGAAACCGGGACAGGGGCCTACAATGAGCAGTTCTTC
v_gene: TRBV6-2/TRBV6-3; d_gene: -; abundance: -; len: 14; j_gene: TRBJ1-1; CDR3aa: CASSEHYMNTEAFF; CDR3nt: TGTGCCAGCAGCGAGCATTATATGAACACTGAAGCTTTCTTT
v_gene: TRBV2; d_gene: -; abundance: -; len: 16; j_gene: TRBJ2-1; CDR3aa: CASSDFLGGSVNEQFF; CDR3nt: TGTGCCAGCAGTGATTTTTTAGGGGGGAGTGTTAATGAGCAGTTCTTC
v_gene: TRBV11-2; d_gene: -; abundance: -; len: 12; j_gene: TRBJ1-2; CDR3aa: CASSSYSYGYTF; CDR3nt: TGTGCCAGCAGCTCTTACAGCTATGGCTACACCTTC
v_gene: TRBV2; d_gene: -; abundance: -; len: 15; j_gene: TRBJ1-6; CDR3aa: CASSGLGTGNSPLHF; CDR3nt: TGTGCCAGCAGTGGCTTGGGAACCGGTAATTCACCCCTCCACTTT
v_gene: TRBV28; d_gene: -; abundance: -; len: 11; j_gene: TRBJ2-7; CDR3aa: CASSEGGEQYF; CDR3nt: TGTGCCAGCAGTGAAGGGGGGGAGCAGTACTTC
v_gene: TRBV6-5; d_gene: -; abundance: few; len: 13; j_gene: TRBJ1-1; CDR3aa: CASSDSFPTEAFF; CDR3nt: TGTGCCAGCAGCGACAGTTTCCCCACTGAAGCTTTCTTT
v_gene: TRBV5-5; d_gene: -; abundance: -; len: 15; j_gene: TRBJ2-6; CDR3aa: CASSTVPFGANVLTF; CDR3nt: TGTGCCAGCAGCACGGTCCCTTTCGGGGCCAACGTCCTGACTTTC
v_gene: TRBV5-5; d_gene: -; abundance: -; len: 14; j_gene: TRBJ1-5; CDR3aa: CASSLTGSNQPQHF; CDR3nt: TGTGCCAGCAGCTTGACGGGTAGCAATCAGCCCCAGCATTTT
v_gene: TRBV2; d_gene: -; abundance: -; len: 17; j_gene: TRBJ2-4; CDR3aa: CASSEALQWGARNIQYF; CDR3nt: TGTGCCAGCAGTGAAGCGCTTCAGTGGGGGGCCCGGAACATTCAGTACTTC